This T cell receptor (beta chain) appears in the sequencing data of a study of blood T cell repertoires in COVID-19. Turning to the study itself: The United States, Italy and Spain were the sources of the acute and convalescent COVID-19 samples.

CDR1 is SNHLY and CDR2 is FYNNEI in the germline V gene. V dropped 4 bases and J dropped 11 bases, with 17 bases sitting between them. The CDR3 extends over 13 amino acids. Authors' analysis steps: Using reference gene primer amplification, nucleated cell counts were estimated. Profiled with immunoSEQ multiplex PCR; TCRdb holds only in-frame clones, not every one. The V and J calls and the clone size are those of that table, but D and trimming were determined from the DNA. Altogether roughly 290,000 clones are present, around 90% being singletons, with the ten largest covering about 1.7%. Cohort assignment relied on participant-reported clinical history. Cohort 3 donors counted as recovered after two negative PCRs, clearance, or resolved symptoms.

The chain joins TRBV2 to TRBJ1-1, with D perhaps TRBD1 (6 bases). Material for sequencing was PBMCs or T cells enriched from blood (not recorded which). The TCR comes from a woman between 40 and 55 years old who had recovered from COVID-19. CDR3 DNA: TGTGCCAGCAGTGTTGAAGGGGGTGGTTGGGCTTTCTTT. As protein: CASSVEGGGWAFF. The whole variable domain, filled in from reference TRBV2 and TRBJ1-1, reads EPEVTQTPSHQVTQMGQEVILRCVPISNHLYFYWYRQILGQKVEFLVSFYNNEISEKSEIFDDQFSVERPDGSNFTLKIRSTKLEDSAMYFCASSVEGGGWAFFGQGTRLTVV.